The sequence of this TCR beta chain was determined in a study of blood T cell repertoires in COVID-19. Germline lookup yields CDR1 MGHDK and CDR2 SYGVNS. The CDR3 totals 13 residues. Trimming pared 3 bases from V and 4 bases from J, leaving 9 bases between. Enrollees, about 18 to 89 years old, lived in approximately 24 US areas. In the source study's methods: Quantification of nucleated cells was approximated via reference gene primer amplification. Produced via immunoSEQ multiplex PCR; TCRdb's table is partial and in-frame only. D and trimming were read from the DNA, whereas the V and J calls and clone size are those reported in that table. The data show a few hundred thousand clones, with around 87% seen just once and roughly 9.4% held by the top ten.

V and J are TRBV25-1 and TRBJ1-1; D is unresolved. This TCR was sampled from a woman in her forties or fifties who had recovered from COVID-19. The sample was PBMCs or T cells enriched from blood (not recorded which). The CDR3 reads CASSELESTEAFF. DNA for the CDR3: TGTGCCAGCAGTGAGTTGGAGAGCACTGAAGCTTTCTTT.